The 32 T cell receptor beta chains listed next were all sequenced from one sample in a study of shared clonotypes between healthy human individuals. Some clones are missing from TCRdb's copy, which holds only in-frame ones; the method was immunoSEQ multiplex PCR. The top ten clones hold around 1.8% of a sample with nearly 750,000 clones, over 55% of them seen once. Material for sequencing was memory CD4+ T cells sorted from blood. Subset denoted: CD45RA-negative fraction. The receptors come from a woman aged 25 to 39 in good health.

In its sample, this clone was seen a few times. The chain carries TRBV6-5 and TRBJ2-2, with D perhaps TRBD2 (6 bases). This CDR3 comprises 16 residues. The germline V gene encodes CDR1 MNHEY and CDR2 SVGAGI. The V gene lost 0 bases and the J gene lost 0 bases, with 8 bases spanning the gap. The CDR3: CASSYSGGPNTGELFF. DNA of the CDR3: TGTGCCAGCAGTTACTCCGGGGGACCGAACACCGGGGAGCTGTTTTTT.

This clone has only one observation. The V and J genes are TRBV19 and TRBJ2-6; D is unclear. V lost 10 bases and J lost 1, with 5 bases in between. The germline CDR1 and CDR2 sequences are LNHDA and SQIVND (reference sequence). This CDR3 is 12 amino acids long. The CDR3 spells CATPSGANVLTF. In DNA, the CDR3 is TGTGCCACCCCATCTGGGGCCAACGTCCTGACTTTC.

This clone was observed a few times. In DNA form, the CDR3 reads TGTGCCACCAGCACCGAGGTGGGAACTGAAGCTTTCTTT. It translates to CATSTEVGTEAFF. The chain has TRBV15 and TRBJ1-1; no clear D gene. The V end was cut by 4 bases, the J end by 5 bases, with 11 bases between. From germline, CDR1 is LNHNV and CDR2 YYDKDF (reference sequence). The length of the CDR3 is 13 residues.

The chain has TRBV15 and TRBJ1-3; a possible D gene is TRBD1 (6 bases). CDR1 LNHNV and CDR2 YYDKDF come from the germline V gene (reference sequence). This CDR3 has 16 amino acids. With 0 bases removed from V and 2 bases from J, the gap between germline ends came to 11 bases. This CDR3 reads CATSRDMGAAGNTIYF. DNA for the CDR3: TGTGCCACCAGCAGAGATATGGGGGCTGCTGGAAACACCATATATTTT.

This chain joins TRBV14 and TRBJ2-7; D is ambiguous. Germline V gene lookup returns CDR1 SGHDN and CDR2 FVKESK. The CDR3 spans 12 residues. V lost 4 bases and J 7 bases, leaving 11 bases between the germline ends. DNA of the CDR3: TGTGCCAGCAGCCCCTACATTGAGGAGCAGTACTTC. Encoded protein: CASSPYIEEQYF.

The V and J genes are TRBV9 and TRBJ2-2; 8 positions match TRBD2. The V and J ends lost 0 bases and 5 bases, in that order; junction bases with no gene match: 6. CDR3 length: 16 residues. Germline lookup yields CDR1 SGDLS and CDR2 YYNGEE. The CDR3 reads CASSVASGSGTGELFF. DNA for the CDR3: TGTGCCAGCAGCGTAGCCAGCGGGAGTGGGACCGGGGAGCTGTTTTTT.

This chain uses TRBV6-6 with TRBJ2-7, with D possibly matching TRBD2 (5 bases). The length of the CDR3 is 14 residues. The V end lost 2 bases, the J end lost 0 bases, and 8 bases lay between the germline ends. Germline loops: CDR1 MNHNY, CDR2 SVGAGI (reference sequence). This CDR3 is CASSYQRSSYEQYF. The CDR3 DNA sequence: TGTGCCAGCAGTTACCAGCGGAGCTCCTACGAGCAGTACTTC.

V usage is TRBV28 and J usage is TRBJ1-5; no definite D call. The CDR3 runs to 13 residues. Germline V lookup: CDR1 MDHEN, CDR2 SYDVKM. V was shortened by 1 base and J by 3 bases, with 4 bases between the two germline ends. CDR3: CASSLYLNQPQHF. DNA of the CDR3: TGTGCCAGCAGTTTATACCTCAATCAGCCCCAGCATTTT.

This clone was observed once. The chain recombines TRBV5-6 with TRBJ2-7, with 7 positions matching TRBD1. V lost 4 bases to trimming and J lost 3 bases; unmatched junction nucleotides: 7. The V gene's germline CDR1 is SGHDT and CDR2 YYEEEE. The CDR3 consists of 14 residues. This CDR3 is CASSDFAGGYEQYF. CDR3 in DNA: TGTGCCAGCAGCGATTTTGCAGGGGGCTACGAGCAGTACTTC.

This clone has a handful of counts. The sample holds other DNA sequences that translate to the same CDR3. The J gene is TRBJ1-1, the V gene TRBV18; D is unresolved. Germline lookup yields CDR1 KGHSH and CDR2 LQKENI. The length of the CDR3 is 14 residues. Between the trimmed V and J ends, which lost 4 bases and 0 bases, there was a span of 9 bases. The CDR3 is CASSRDGLNTEAFF. The DNA for the CDR3 is TGTGCCAGCTCACGGGATGGGTTGAACACTGAAGCTTTCTTT.

The J gene is TRBJ1-4, the V gene TRBV7-2; a weak D match, TRBD1 (5 bases). The germline V and J ends were trimmed by 1 base and 2 bases, with 11 bases remaining between them. From germline, CDR1 is SGHTA and CDR2 FQGNSA. The CDR3 spans 16 residues. CDR3 amino acids: CASSLVGRATNEKLFF. For the CDR3, the DNA is TGTGCCAGCAGCTTAGTGGGCAGGGCGACTAATGAAAAACTGTTTTTT.

The genes are TRBV28 and TRBJ2-7; the match to TRBD2 covers 15 bases. The ends lost 5 bases at V and 4 bases at J; junction bases unmatched: 3. Germline V gene lookup returns CDR1 MDHEN and CDR2 SYDVKM. This CDR3 has 15 amino acids. DNA for the CDR3: TGTGCCAGCAGTCCCGGGACTAGCGGGAGGTACGAGCAGTACTTC. Encoded protein: CASSPGTSGRYEQYF.

The rearrangement links TRBV28 to TRBJ1-2, with 9 bases matching TRBD1. V trimming: 4 bases; J trimming: 4 bases; junction bases outside the gene matches: 10. CDR1 is MDHEN and CDR2 is SYDVKM in the germline V gene. This CDR3 contains 16 residues. The CDR3 is CASSSHHWGQGYGYTF. The CDR3 DNA sequence: TGTGCCAGCAGTTCCCATCATTGGGGACAGGGCTATGGCTACACCTTC.

The count of this clone is one. This sequence joins TRBV18 and TRBJ2-3; TRBD1 aligns across 8 bases. Losses at the gene ends were 2 bases for V and 5 bases for J; bases not matched to a gene: 3. The CDR3 is 14 amino acids. Germline CDR1 is KGHSH and CDR2 is LQKENI. CDR3 nucleotides: TGTGCCAGCTCACCATTACAGGGGGGAGATACGCAGTATTTT. Its protein product is CASSPLQGGDTQYF.

The V gene is TRBV11-2, the J gene TRBJ2-1; D may match TRBD1 or TRBD2 (5 bases each). The CDR3 runs to 14 residues. V was cut by 7 bases and J by 2 bases, with 12 bases left in between. Germline loops: CDR1 SGHAT, CDR2 FQNNGV. CDR3 nucleotide sequence: TGTGCCAGCACCGACGGGACGGCCTACAATGAGCAGTTCTTC. This codes for CASTDGTAYNEQFF.

The J gene is TRBJ2-1, the V gene TRBV28; 9 positions match TRBD1. The J segment lost 8 bases and the V segment lost 8 bases, leaving 16 bases of the junction unmatched. From germline, CDR1 is MDHEN and CDR2 SYDVKM. This CDR3 region has 16 residues. CDR3 region: CASPPTGTGYLDEQFF. In DNA form, the CDR3 reads TGTGCCAGCCCCCCCACCGGGACAGGGTATCTTGATGAGCAGTTCTTC.

The CDR3 here is CASSRDLPGNTIYF. CDR3 coding DNA: TGTGCCAGCAGTCGGGACCTTCCTGGAAACACCATATATTTT. The chain couples TRBV6-6 to TRBJ1-3; D is perhaps TRBD1 (5 bases). Deletions cut 5 bases from V and 2 bases from J, with 10 bases between. CDR3 length equals 14 residues. Germline CDR1 MNHNY, CDR2 SVGAGI (reference sequence).

This chain uses TRBV25-1 with TRBJ1-1, with TRBD1 as a possible D gene (6 bases). The CDR3 sequence is 12 residues long. CDR1 is MGHDK, CDR2 SYGVNS, per germline. The germline V and J ends were trimmed by 9 bases and 2 bases, with 10 bases remaining between them. The CDR3 DNA sequence: TGTGCCAGTTGGGGGCTAAACACTGAAGCTTTCTTT. Amino acid sequence: CASWGLNTEAFF.

V usage is TRBV25-1 and J usage is TRBJ2-2; D gene uncertain. Trimming removed 3 bases from V and 5 bases from J, with 10 bases in between. CDR3 length equals 14 residues. The germline V gene has CDR1 MGHDK and CDR2 SYGVNS. The CDR3 protein is CASSDYRQTGELFF. DNA of the CDR3: TGTGCCAGCAGTGATTACAGACAAACCGGGGAGCTGTTTTTT.

This chain uses TRBV6-5 with TRBJ2-1; the D is unclear. This CDR3 comprises 15 residues. The V end lost 0 bases, the J end lost 3 bases, and 9 bases lay between the germline ends. Germline V gene sequence: CDR1 MNHEY, CDR2 SVGAGI. For the CDR3, the DNA is TGTGCCAGCAGTTACTCTAGCTGGCGCTACAATGAGCAGTTCTTC. It specifies CASSYSSWRYNEQFF.

Concerning this clone itself: This likely stems from a read error, as it lies one base from a far larger clone. The chain uses TRBV14 and TRBJ1-5; a possible D gene is TRBD1 (5 bases). Germline-derived CDR1 and CDR2 are SGHDN and FVKESK. Trimming left V 1 base short and J 6 bases short, with 7 bases between. This CDR3 spans 13 amino acids. In DNA, the CDR3 is TGTGCCAGCAGCCAAGCGGGGGGTCAGCCCCAGCATTTT. This sequence encodes CASSQAGGQPQHF.

The chain is built from TRBV27 and TRBJ2-1; D is unresolved. CDR3 length: 16 amino acids. Trimming stripped 5 bases from V and 0 bases from J, with 14 bases between. In germline, CDR1 is MNHEY, CDR2 SMNVEV (reference sequence). The CDR3 is CASSPLSSSSYNEQFF. For the CDR3, the DNA is TGTGCCAGCAGTCCTTTATCGAGCAGCTCCTACAATGAGCAGTTCTTC.

This chain connects TRBV27 to TRBJ2-2; D gene unclear. V was pared by 2 bases and J by 1 base, with 5 bases between. Germline V gives CDR1 MNHEY, CDR2 SMNVEV (reference sequence). The CDR3 length is 14 residues. The DNA of the CDR3 is TGTGCCAGCAGTTTAACTGAGAACACCGGGGAGCTGTTTTTT. This sequence encodes CASSLTENTGELFF.

On this clone itself: This specimen includes other DNA sequences encoding the same CDR3. V usage is TRBV4-1 and J usage is TRBJ1-2; the D is unclear. Trimming removed 1 base at V and 2 bases at J, with 8 bases between. CDR1 is MGHRA and CDR2 is YSYEKL in the germline V gene. The CDR3 has 14 amino acids. This CDR3 reads CASSQGTANYGYTF. In DNA form, the CDR3 reads TGCGCCAGCAGCCAAGGGACCGCGAACTATGGCTACACCTTC.

The rearrangement joins TRBV7-9 to TRBJ2-7; the D gene could be TRBD1 or TRBD2 (5 bases each). The CDR3 totals 14 residues. V was trimmed by 5 bases and J by 6 bases, leaving 17 bases between them. Germline CDR1 SEHNR, CDR2 FQNEAQ (reference sequence). In nucleotides, the CDR3 is TGTGCCAGCAGCCCCACCGGGACGGAGTTCGAGCAGTACTTC. This sequence encodes CASSPTGTEFEQYF.

This clone was recorded a few times. The V and J genes are TRBV6-6 and TRBJ2-5, with D maybe TRBD1 (5 bases). The CDR3 contains 15 residues. Germline V CDR1 and CDR2: MNHNY, SVGAGI (reference sequence). V was shortened by 2 bases and J by 1 base, with 11 bases between the two germline ends. CDR3 sequence (DNA): TGTGCCAGCAGTTACGTCAGGGTGCCCCAAGAGACCCAGTACTTC. It translates to CASSYVRVPQETQYF.

This chain links TRBV28 with TRBJ1-3; D is ambiguous. CDR1 is MDHEN and CDR2 is SYDVKM in the germline V gene. The CDR3 has 14 residues. V shed 1 base and J shed 5 bases, with 9 bases lying between them. CDR3 nucleotides: TGTGCCAGCAGTTTATCCATCCCTAGAAACACCATATATTTT. Encoded protein: CASSLSIPRNTIYF.

The rearrangement uses TRBV4-2 and TRBJ2-6, with no clear D. CDR1 is LGHNA and CDR2 is YNFKEQ in the germline V gene. This CDR3 region has 16 residues. The germline V and J ends were trimmed by 0 bases and 1 base, with 7 bases remaining between them. The CDR3 DNA reads TGTGCCAGCAGCCAAGATCTCACATCTGGGGCCAACGTCCTGACTTTC. Protein: CASSQDLTSGANVLTF.

The genes are TRBV5-4 and TRBJ2-1, with 13 nucleotides matching TRBD2. Germline values: CDR1 SGHNT, CDR2 YYREEE (reference sequence). This CDR3 contains 15 residues. After removal of 4 bases from V and 10 bases from J, the junction contained 8 bases not matched to a gene. This CDR3 is CASSPTSGRAWEQFF. The CDR3 DNA sequence: TGTGCCAGCAGCCCCACTAGCGGGAGGGCCTGGGAGCAGTTCTTC.

This chain uses TRBV28 with TRBJ2-7; TRBD2 matches 11 bases. J gave up 0 bases and V 2 bases, and 3 bases lay outside the gene matches. The germline V gene encodes CDR1 MDHEN and CDR2 SYDVKM. This CDR3 region has 16 residues. Written as DNA, the CDR3 is TGTGCCAGCAGTTTAGCCGGGACTAGCGGCTCCTACGAGCAGTACTTC. Protein: CASSLAGTSGSYEQYF.

This chain connects TRBV19 to TRBJ1-5, with 7 bases matching TRBD1. The CDR3 contains 17 residues. The junction had 13 bases not matched to a gene; V was cut back by 3 bases and J by 5 bases. CDR1 LNHDA and CDR2 SQIVND come from the germline V gene (reference sequence). The CDR3 spells CASSIPRDSSTHQPQHF. CDR3 DNA sequence: TGTGCCAGTAGTATCCCCCGGGACAGCTCTACTCATCAGCCCCAGCATTTT. Supplemented by reference TRBV19 and TRBJ1-5, the full variable domain reads DGGITQSPKYLFRKEGQNVTLSCEQNLNHDAMYWYRQDPGQGLRLIYYSQIVNDFQKGDIAEGYSVSREKKESFPLTVTSAQKNPTAFYLCASSIPRDSSTHQPQHFGDGTRLSIL.

The chain joins TRBV4-1 to TRBJ1-4, with D unclear. Between the trimmed V and J ends, which lost 1 base and 0 bases, there was a span of 9 bases. CDR3 length: 16 residues. Germline CDR1 is MGHRA and CDR2 is YSYEKL. The DNA of the CDR3 is TGCGCCAGCAGCCAAGTGGGAATATCAACTAATGAAAAACTGTTTTTT. Translation: CASSQVGISTNEKLFF.